The 14 T cell receptor beta chains presented below share a single source sample, sequenced in a study of Graves' ophthalmopathy and Graves' hyperthyroidism. Amplification from RNA transcripts yielded the TCR beta CDR3 regions. HTBI primers served in a first-round RT-PCR, which a second-round multiplex PCR followed. TCRdb recomputed calls from the multiplex PCR reads with MiXCR, one row per CDR3 protein. Of 650,000 to 800,000 distinct CDR3 sequences listed, about two fifths are singletons. The sample comprised peripheral blood. These TCRs come from an adult man with Graves' ophthalmopathy.

This clonotype has ten or more counts. The CDR3 sequence is CASRPDGVEAFF. CDR3 DNA: TGTGCCAGCAGACCGGACGGTGTTGAAGCTTTCTTT. The V gene is TRBV7-9, the J gene TRBJ1-1; D gene uncertain. CDR1 and CDR2 (germline): SEHNR, FQNEAQ (reference sequence). This CDR3 is built from 12 residues. Trimming took 6 bases from V and 7 from J, leaving 12 bases between them. Full variable domain (remainder filled in from reference TRBV7-9 and TRBJ1-1): DTGVSQNPRHKITKRGQNVTFRCDPISEHNRLYWYRQTLGQGPEFLTYFQNEAQLEKSRLLSDRFSAERPKGSFSTLEIQRTEQGDSAMYLCASRPDGVEAFFGQGTRLTVV.

This clonotype was detected a few times. This sequence joins TRBV11-2 and TRBJ1-5, with 7 positions matching TRBD1. CDR1 and CDR2 (germline): SGHAT, FQNNGV. V dropped 3 bases and J dropped 2; count of bases not matched to a gene: 7. The CDR3 spans 16 residues. CDR3 nucleotide sequence: TGTGCCAGCAGCTTGAGGGGGCCGGGTGGCAATCAGCCCCAGCATTTT. Translation gives CASSLRGPGGNQPQHF.

This clonotype was observed many times. The gene calls are TRBV6-5 and TRBJ1-2, with TRBD1 as a possible D gene (5 bases). The CDR3 runs 15 residues. Trimming stripped 6 bases from V and 8 bases from J, with 22 bases between. Germline lookup yields CDR1 MNHEY and CDR2 SVGAGI. CDR3 sequence: CASRAMEGQKEGYTF. The DNA for the CDR3 is TGTGCCAGCAGAGCAATGGAGGGGCAGAAGGAGGGCTACACCTTC.

This sequence joins TRBV20-1 and TRBJ2-7; unclear D gene. The CDR3 runs to 14 residues. Germline V gene data show CDR1 as DFQATT and CDR2 as SNEGSKA (reference sequence). With 2 bases removed from V and 3 bases from J, the gap between germline ends came to 14 bases. The CDR3, as DNA: TGCAGTGCTAGATCTGAGAACAGCTTCTACGAGCAGTACTTC. It encodes CSARSENSFYEQYF.

This clonotype appeared a single time. The junction differs from germline at one of its ends, possibly a read error. The chain combines TRBV7-9 with TRBJ1-3; D remains ambiguous. Germline CDR1 SEHNR, CDR2 FQNEAQ (reference sequence). CDR3 length: 14 amino acids. The CDR3 nucleotides are TGTGTCAGCAGTTCCCCGGGCTGGGAAAACACCATATATTTT. As protein: CVSSSPGWENTIYF.

V is TRBV10-3 and J is TRBJ2-5; 11 bases fit TRBD1. V was pared by 3 bases and J by 4 bases, with 13 bases of the junction left unmatched. The CDR3 length is 18 residues. Germline assignment: CDR1 ENHRY and CDR2 SYGVKD. CDR3 residues: CAISDQTSGTGGGETQYF. DNA for the CDR3: TGTGCCATCAGTGATCAAACCTCCGGGACAGGGGGGGGAGAGACCCAGTACTTC.

This clonotype was detected a few times. The chain employs TRBV10-2 and TRBJ1-1; 8 positions agree with TRBD1. This CDR3 is built from 15 residues. V trimming: 2 bases; J trimming: 10 bases; junction bases outside the gene matches: 12. CDR1 is WSHSY and CDR2 is SAAADI in the germline V gene. CDR3 amino acids: CASSEPRTDRVGAFF. The CDR3 DNA follows: TGCGCCAGCAGTGAGCCGAGAACGGACAGGGTGGGAGCTTTCTTT.

To note about this clonotype: A much larger clonotype is one base distant, so this may be a read error. The rearrangement uses TRBV6-5 and TRBJ2-5; D may match TRBD1 or TRBD2 (5 bases each). CDR1 is MNHEY, CDR2 SVGAGI, per germline. The CDR3 has 15 amino acids. The CDR3 protein is CASSEIAGDQEAQYF. In DNA form, the CDR3 reads TGTGCCAGCAGTGAAATTGCTGGGGACCAAGAGGCCCAGTACTTC.

The J gene is TRBJ2-7, the V gene TRBV5-4, with 9 bases fitting TRBD2. The V gene's germline CDR1 is SGHNT and CDR2 YYREEE (reference sequence). The CDR3 contains 14 residues. Losses at the gene ends were 4 bases for V and 2 bases for J; bases not matched to a gene: 4. The CDR3 loop is CASSTGTSPYEQYF. CDR3 DNA sequence: TGTGCCAGCAGCACCGGGACTAGCCCCTACGAGCAGTACTTC. Full variable domain (rest looked up from reference TRBV5-4 and TRBJ2-7): ETGVTQSPTHLIKTRGQQVTLRCSSQSGHNTVSWYQQALGQGPQFIFQYYREEENGRGNFPPRFSGLQFPNYSSELNVNALELDDSALYLCASSTGTSPYEQYFGPGTRLTVT.

The chain links TRBV11-2 to TRBJ2-7; 8 bases match TRBD2. V lost 9 bases to trimming and J lost 4 bases; unmatched junction nucleotides: 11. Germline CDR1 reads SGHAT; CDR2 reads FQNNGV. The CDR3 runs 14 residues. This chain's CDR3 is CASTLAGGSYEQYF. The CDR3 DNA follows: TGTGCCAGTACCCTCGCGGGGGGATCGTACGAGCAGTACTTC. Supplemented by reference TRBV11-2 and TRBJ2-7, the full variable domain reads EAGVAQSPRYKIIEKRQSVAFWCNPISGHATLYWYQQILGQGPKLLIQFQNNGVVDDSQLPKDRFSAERLKGVDSTLKIQPAKLEDSAVYLCASTLAGGSYEQYFGPGTRLTVT.

The chain employs TRBV10-3 and TRBJ1-5; possible D gene TRBD1, 5 bases. V lost 0 bases to trimming and J lost 9 bases, with 12 bases between them. The CDR3 runs to 14 residues. CDR1 is ENHRY, CDR2 SYGVKD, per germline. The CDR3, as DNA: TGTGCCATCAGTGAGTCGGAATCAGGGAGGCCCCAGCATTTT. It specifies CAISESESGRPQHF.

The chain uses TRBV20-1 and TRBJ2-5; 10 bases are a match to TRBD2. The length of the CDR3 is 14 residues. Per the germline V gene, CDR1 is DFQATT and CDR2 is SNEGSKA (reference sequence). The trim removed 3 bases at V and 5 bases at J, leaving 6 bases unmatched. The CDR3 sequence is CSASLAGELETQYF. The CDR3 nucleotides read TGCAGTGCTAGTCTAGCGGGAGAATTGGAGACCCAGTACTTC.

This clonotype was counted many times. DNA for the CDR3: TGTGCCAGCAGTTACGAGACAGGGAACACCGGGGAGCTGTTTTTT. Amino acid sequence: CASSYETGNTGELFF. V gene TRBV2 combines with J gene TRBJ2-2, with a possible D match to TRBD1 (6 bases). This CDR3 comprises 15 residues. Germline CDR1 and CDR2: SNHLY and FYNNEI. The V end was cut by 5 bases, the J end by 1 base, with 11 bases between.

This clonotype was recorded at least ten times. The chain uses TRBV9 and TRBJ1-4, with TRBD1 matching over 10 bases. There are 16 residues in the CDR3. With 3 bases clipped from V and 8 bases from J, the junction kept 10 bases outside the gene matches. CDR1 and CDR2 (germline): SGDLS, YYNGEE. CDR3 nucleotide sequence: TGTGCCAGCAGCGCCAACCCGGGACAGGGGAACGAAAAACTGTTTTTT. Encoded protein: CASSANPGQGNEKLFF.